What follows is one T cell receptor beta chain and its context. The method was immunoSEQ multiplex PCR; TCRdb's version includes in-frame clones alone and lacks a portion of them. The profile shows over 100,000 clones, 70% to 90% of them singletons. The sample comes from a study of cytotoxic CD8 clonotypes in ibrutinib-treated CLL. This CDR3 spans 15 amino acids. V dropped 0 bases and J dropped 2 bases, with 9 bases sitting between them. Germline V lookup: CDR1 LNHNV, CDR2 YYDKDF (reference sequence). V usage is TRBV15 and J usage is TRBJ2-3; D may be TRBD1 or TRBD2 (5 bases each). The sequenced sample was PBMCs, obtained after 24 months of ibrutinib treatment. The sequence was collected from a human donor with chronic lymphocytic leukemia. CDR3 residues: CATSRDVGDTDTQYF. The CDR3, as DNA: TGTGCCACCAGCAGAGATGTGGGGGACACAGATACGCAGTATTTT.